This T cell receptor beta chain was profiled in a study of cytomegalovirus exposure and HLA in healthy donors. Study-wide results and caveats: Serostatus for CMV was the only available immune exposure information. In the analysis, some V segments, TRBV6-2 and TRBV6-3 included, were excluded as indistinguishable.

On this clone: Its antigen is undetermined.

The CDR3 is made up of 13 amino acids. CDR1 MNHEY and CDR2 SVGAGI come from the germline V gene. PCR employed 60 Vbeta and 13 Jbeta primers. The method was immunoSEQ multiplex PCR; TCRdb's version includes in-frame clones alone and lacks a portion of them. Of some 150,000 clones listed, about 75% are singletons. This chain uses TRBV6-5 with TRBJ2-5; D may be TRBD1 (5 bases). The J call may be incorrect, as the DNA end agrees better with TRBJ2-7. Sequenced sample: PBMCs. The TCR originated in a young man in good health and CMV-seronegative. CDR3 amino acids: CASSFDGHYEQYF. The CDR3, as DNA: TGTGCCAGCAGTTTCGATGGACACTACGAGCAGTACTTC.